These T cell receptor beta chains were read from a single sample in a study of CD8+ T cells in alopecia areata. This table comes from immunoSEQ multiplex PCR, and its TCRdb copy is limited to in-frame clones, with some not included. The sample has 120,000 or so clones; roughly 60% are singletons. Material: CD8+ T cells sorted from blood, obtained at week 4, from a patient treated with tofacitinib. Receptors originate from a human donor with alopecia areata. The CDR3 runs from the conserved cysteine through the conserved F or W.

j_call	v_call	cdr3_aa
TRBJ2-1	TRBV10-2	CASSPGQTNEQFF
TRBJ1-5	TRBV28	CASRPTGTYSNQPQHF
TRBJ1-2	TRBV7-9	CASSSGQGEFYGYTF
TRBJ2-1	TRBV27	CASTPDRNYNEQFF
TRBJ1-4	TRBV29-1	CSADGARGEATDEKLFF
TRBJ1-2	TRBV15	CATSTGGSGYTF
TRBJ2-7	TRBV30	CAWSREGKYEQYF
TRBJ1-2	TRBV7-9	CASSPPQPARDYGYTF
TRBJ2-3	TRBV27	CASSSNSDTQYF
TRBJ2-7	TRBV27	CASSLQGPYEQYF
TRBJ2-3	TRBV6-5	CASSYSDRGTDTQYF
TRBJ2-1	TRBV6-5	CATHSGLDEQFF
TRBJ2-5	TRBV2	CASSGGQETQYF
TRBJ1-2	TRBV19	CASSERPTTNYGYTF
TRBJ1-5	TRBV2	CASSDTSNQPQHF